Sequencing of this T cell receptor (beta chain) was carried out in a study of cytomegalovirus exposure and HLA in healthy donors. The repertoire was sequenced with immunoSEQ multiplex PCR; TCRdb's copy has only in-frame clones and lacks some. The table includes 85,000 to 95,000 clones, 96% detected once. Trimming cost V 4 bases and J 6 bases, with 16 bases left between them. This CDR3 spans 15 amino acids. Germline loops: CDR1 LNHDA, CDR2 SQIVND (reference sequence). The clonotype was recovered from a man aged 18 to 29 in good health and CMV-seronegative. Sequencing was performed on PBMCs. The chain couples TRBV19 to TRBJ1-5; D perhaps matches TRBD1 (5 bases). In DNA form, the CDR3 reads TGTGCCAGTAGTACAAACGGGGGTCCGGGTCAGCCCCAGCATTTT. Amino acids: CASSTNGGPGQPQHF.